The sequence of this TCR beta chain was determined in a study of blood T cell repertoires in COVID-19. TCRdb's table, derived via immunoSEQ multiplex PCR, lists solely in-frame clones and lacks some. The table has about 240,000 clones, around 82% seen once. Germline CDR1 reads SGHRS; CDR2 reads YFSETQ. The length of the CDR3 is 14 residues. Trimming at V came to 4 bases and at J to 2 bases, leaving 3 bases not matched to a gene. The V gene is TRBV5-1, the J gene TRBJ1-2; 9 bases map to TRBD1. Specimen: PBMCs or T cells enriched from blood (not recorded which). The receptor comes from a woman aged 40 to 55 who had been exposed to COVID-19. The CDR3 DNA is TGCGCCAGCAGCAGGACAGGGGCGAACTATGGCTACACCTTC. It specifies CASSRTGANYGYTF. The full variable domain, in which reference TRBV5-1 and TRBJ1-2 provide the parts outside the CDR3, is KAGVTQTPRYLIKTRGQQVTLSCSPISGHRSVSWYQQTPGQGLQFLFEYFSETQRNKGNFPGRFSGRQFSNSRSEMNVSTLELGDSALYLCASSRTGANYGYTFGSGTRLTVV.